Each of the 19 T cell receptor beta chains below was sequenced from the same sample in a study of cytomegalovirus exposure and HLA in healthy donors. The PCR contained 60 Vbeta and 13 Jbeta primers. Here immunoSEQ multiplex PCR was the method, and the copy in TCRdb shows in-frame clones only, minus some. Of approximately 130,000 clones listed, around 80% were seen once; the top ten hold around 1.5%. Sequences were obtained from PBMCs. Every receptor here comes from a woman aged 18 to 35 in good health and CMV-seronegative.

This rearrangement joins TRBV18 to TRBJ2-2; tentative D call: TRBD2 (5 bases). Germline V gene data show CDR1 as KGHSH and CDR2 as LQKENI. With 2 bases removed from V and 1 base from J, the gap between germline ends came to 5 bases. This CDR3 has 14 amino acids. The CDR3 coding sequence is TGTGCCAGCTCACCAGGAGGGAACACCGGGGAGCTGTTTTTT. Translation: CASSPGGNTGELFF. The full variable domain, its missing parts supplied by reference TRBV18 and TRBJ2-2, is NAGVMQNPRHLVRRRGQEARLRCSPMKGHSHVYWYRQLPEEGLKFMVYLQKENIIDESGMPKERFSAEFPKEGPSILRIQQVVRGDSAAYFCASSPGGNTGELFFGEGSRLTVL.

About this clone: The same CDR3 arises from other DNA sequences in this sample as well. The V and J genes are TRBV6-5 and TRBJ1-2, with D perhaps matching TRBD1 (6 bases). CDR1 is MNHEY, CDR2 SVGAGI, per germline. The CDR3 extends over 14 amino acids. V gave up 0 bases and J gave up 1 base, with 6 bases separating them. The CDR3 region is CASSYSTGNYGYTF. In nucleotides, the CDR3 is TGTGCCAGCAGTTACTCGACAGGTAACTATGGCTACACCTTC.

The V and J genes are TRBV19 and TRBJ1-4; D is uncertain. The germline V gene encodes CDR1 LNHDA and CDR2 SQIVND (reference sequence). V was trimmed by 6 bases and J by 7 bases, leaving 21 bases between them. CDR3 length: 16 residues. CDR3 nucleotide sequence: TGTGCCAGTAGCATCGGGGTGGGAGGGCGCGTTGAAAAACTGTTTTTT. Protein sequence: CASSIGVGGRVEKLFF.

The genes are TRBV5-1 and TRBJ1-4; 10 nucleotides line up with TRBD1. The V and J ends lost 1 base and 5 bases, in that order; junction bases with no gene match: 2. The germline CDR1 and CDR2 sequences are SGHRS and YFSETQ. The length of the CDR3 is 15 residues. CDR3 region: CASSLLGQGNEKLFF. DNA for the CDR3: TGCGCCAGCAGCTTGTTGGGACAGGGGAATGAAAAACTGTTTTTT.

This chain joins TRBV6-6 and TRBJ2-1; 8 bases are shared with TRBD2. CDR1 MNHNY and CDR2 SVGAGI come from the germline V gene (reference sequence). The V and J ends lost 4 bases and 14 bases, in that order; junction bases with no gene match: 10. This CDR3 spans 13 amino acids. This CDR3 is CASSSGRTSRKFF. The CDR3 DNA reads as TGTGCCAGCAGTTCGGGACGGACTAGCAGGAAGTTCTTC.

V is TRBV5-8 and J is TRBJ2-3; no clear D gene. Per germline, CDR1 SGHTS and CDR2 YDEGEE. This CDR3 region has 16 residues. V was shortened by 1 base and J by 0 bases, with 12 bases between the two germline ends. This chain's CDR3 is CASSLTVLLSTDTQYF. In DNA form, the CDR3 reads TGTGCCAGCAGCTTGACGGTTCTGCTTAGCACAGATACGCAGTATTTT.

The table lists this clone with a few counts. The J gene is TRBJ1-6, the V gene TRBV7-3; 7 positions match TRBD1. The trim removed 5 bases at V and 10 bases at J, leaving 8 bases unmatched. Germline values: CDR1 SGHTA, CDR2 FQGTGA. The length of the CDR3 is 14 residues. CDR3 nucleotides: TGTGCCAGCAGCCCTACAGGGGCAAGGTCACCCCTCCACTTT. Translation gives CASSPTGARSPLHF.

In DNA, the CDR3 is TGTGCCAGCAGCGTAGACCGGGAGGTTTTCGGGGAGCTGTTTTTT. This encodes CASSVDREVFGELFF. The genes are TRBV9 and TRBJ2-2, with 7 bases aligning to TRBD2. With V trimmed by 0 bases and J by 7 bases, 6 bases remained unmatched. The CDR3 is 15 residues long. The V gene's germline CDR1 is SGDLS and CDR2 YYNGEE.

The rearrangement links TRBV7-8 to TRBJ2-3; TRBD1 matches at 7 bases. Germline CDR1 and CDR2: SGHVS and FQNEAQ. The CDR3 is made up of 13 amino acids. The junction had 4 bases not matched to a gene; V was cut back by 5 bases and J by 5 bases. Written as DNA, the CDR3 is TGTGCCAGCAGCCCTGACAGGGAAGATACGCAGTATTTT. As protein: CASSPDREDTQYF.

This clone is a singleton in its sample. In nucleotides, the CDR3 is TGTGCCAGCAGCTCACCCCCGGGACAGTTGTATGGCTACACCTTC. It yields the protein CASSSPPGQLYGYTF. The chain is built from TRBV7-2 and TRBJ1-2; TRBD1 matches 7 bases. From germline, CDR1 is SGHTA and CDR2 FQGNSA. Trimming removed 4 bases from V and 5 bases from J; junction bases left unmatched: 10. CDR3 size: 15 residues.

This rearrangement joins TRBV5-6 to TRBJ1-1; D is perhaps TRBD1 (5 bases). The CDR3 sequence is 16 residues long. In germline, CDR1 is SGHDT, CDR2 YYEEEE. Trimming left V 0 bases short and J 1 base short, with 13 bases between. The CDR3 DNA is TGTGCCAGCAGCTTGGCTGGGGGGGTGCAGAACACTGAAGCTTTCTTT. Residues: CASSLAGGVQNTEAFF.

The chain uses TRBV4-3 and TRBJ2-3; D is undetermined. Germline assignment: CDR1 LGHNA and CDR2 YSLEER. V lost 8 bases and J 2 bases, leaving 11 bases between the germline ends. The length of the CDR3 is 13 residues. The CDR3 loop reads CASAPHYTDTQYF. DNA for the CDR3: TGCGCCAGCGCCCCCCACTACACAGATACGCAGTATTTT.

The chain links TRBV18 to TRBJ1-3; 7 nucleotides match TRBD1. This CDR3 has 16 residues. With 4 bases clipped from V and 1 base from J, the junction kept 7 bases outside the gene matches. Germline V lookup: CDR1 KGHSH, CDR2 LQKENI. The CDR3 protein is CASSQAGQPSGNTIYF. CDR3 in DNA: TGTGCCAGCTCACAGGCGGGACAGCCTTCTGGAAACACCATATATTTT.

The genes are TRBV19 and TRBJ2-3; tentatively, D is TRBD1 (8 bases). Germline V lookup: CDR1 LNHDA, CDR2 SQIVND (reference sequence). Trimming took 5 bases from V and 2 from J, leaving 14 bases between them. The CDR3 has 15 residues. CDR3 in amino acids: CASSWTGRATDTQYF. The CDR3 nucleotides are TGTGCCAGTAGTTGGACAGGGAGGGCCACAGATACGCAGTATTTT.

In nucleotides, the CDR3 is TGCGCCAGCAGCTTGGCCGTAGGGACTAGCGCAACTTACAATGAGCAGTTCTTC. Encoded protein: CASSLAVGTSATYNEQFF. This chain uses TRBV5-1 with TRBJ2-1; the match to TRBD2 covers 10 bases. V shed 0 bases, J shed 4 bases, and the junction held 10 bases outside the gene matches. The CDR3 spans 18 residues. Looked up from germline, CDR1 is SGHRS and CDR2 is YFSETQ.

The gene calls are TRBV19 and TRBJ1-3, with D perhaps matching TRBD1 (5 bases). CDR3 size: 14 residues. Per germline, CDR1 LNHDA and CDR2 SQIVND (reference sequence). With 6 bases removed from V and 0 bases from J, the gap between germline ends came to 9 bases. The CDR3 loop reads CASRGGFSGNTIYF. The CDR3 DNA follows: TGTGCCAGTAGGGGGGGGTTCTCTGGAAACACCATATATTTT.

The DNA for the CDR3 is TGCGCCAGCAGCGGGGGACAGACAATCTACAATGAGCAGTTCTTC. It translates to CASSGGQTIYNEQFF. This rearrangement joins TRBV5-1 to TRBJ2-1, with 7 bases lining up with TRBD1. Germline-derived CDR1 and CDR2 are SGHRS and YFSETQ. The CDR3 runs to 15 residues. The junction had 7 bases not matched to a gene; V was cut back by 4 bases and J by 3 bases.

The chain employs TRBV5-4 and TRBJ1-2, with 8 bases lining up with TRBD1. The CDR3 contains 14 residues. Trimming cost V 4 bases and J 5 bases; bases outside gene matches: 7. The germline CDR1 and CDR2 sequences are SGHNT and YYREEE (reference sequence). CDR3 DNA sequence: TGTGCCAGCAGCCTGGGACAGGCGAGATATGGCTACACCTTC. Its translation: CASSLGQARYGYTF. Filled out from reference TRBV5-4 and TRBJ1-2, the complete variable domain reads ETGVTQSPTHLIKTRGQQVTLRCSSQSGHNTVSWYQQALGQGPQFIFQYYREEENGRGNFPPRFSGLQFPNYSSELNVNALELDDSALYLCASSLGQARYGYTFGSGTRLTVV.

The sample holds one count of this clone. The V gene is TRBV6-5, the J gene TRBJ2-5; tentatively, D is TRBD2 (5 bases). V was clipped by 0 bases and J by 6 bases, with 14 bases between them. The CDR3 has 15 amino acids. The V gene's germline CDR1 is MNHEY and CDR2 SVGAGI. CDR3 DNA sequence: TGTGCCAGCAGTTACTCTGCTAGCCCCGGACAGACCCAGTACTTC. Translating it yields CASSYSASPGQTQYF.